The rows below give T cell receptor beta chains drawn from one sample of a study of blood T cell repertoires in COVID-19. The protocol was immunoSEQ multiplex PCR, while the TCRdb copy is restricted to in-frame clones and leaves out a portion. The sample gives 200,000 to 250,000 clones, approximately 78% of which show up once; approximately 5% is in the top ten. The specimen was peripheral blood. Receptors originate from a woman in her seventies with COVID-19, enrolled during active disease. Both conserved end residues are part of each CDR3. Each record gives: D gene, V gene, J gene, CDR3 DNA, CDR3 protein. A D gene is named only where the DNA matches it firmly.

-	TRBV6-2/TRBV6-3	TRBJ1-2	TGTGCCAGCAGTCAGGGCTATGGCTACACCTTC	CASSQGYGYTF
-	TRBV19	TRBJ2-1	TGTGCCAGTAGTCCACTAGAACGAGTTTGGAATGAGCAGTTCTTC	CASSPLERVWNEQFF
-	TRBV18	TRBJ1-1	TGTGCCAGCTCACCATGGGGGGATCTGAACACTGAAGCTTTCTTT	CASSPWGDLNTEAFF
-	TRBV2	TRBJ2-7	TGTGCCAGCAGTGAAGCAAGGACTCCCCAGTACTTC	CASSEARTPQYF
TRBD1	TRBV5-1	TRBJ1-2	TGCGCCAGCAGCTCCGCGGACAGGACTTATGGCTACACCTTC	CASSSADRTYGYTF
-	TRBV6-5	TRBJ1-5	TGTGCCAGCACAGCCAGGGGAGCCAATCAGCCCCAGCATTTT	CASTARGANQPQHF
TRBD1	TRBV4-3	TRBJ1-1	TGCGCCAGCAGCCAAGGTACCGCGGGGACAGGTGAAGCTTTCTTT	CASSQGTAGTGEAFF
TRBD1	TRBV5-4	TRBJ1-2	TGTGCCAGCAGCTTGGGTGGACAGGGTGGGCTTGGCTACACCTTC	CASSLGGQGGLGYTF
TRBD1	TRBV6-2/TRBV6-3	TRBJ1-1	TGTGCCAGCAGTCTCCGACGCTTAGGGACAGGGGGCACTGAAGCTTTCTTT	CASSLRRLGTGGTEAFF
TRBD1	TRBV19	TRBJ1-2	TGTGCCAGTAGTACTCGGGACAGCTACGCTGGCTACACCTTC	CASSTRDSYAGYTF
-	TRBV28	TRBJ2-7	TGTGCCAGCAGCCTGGCCCCCCTCCTCTACGAGCAGTACTTC	CASSLAPLLYEQYF
-	TRBV7-6	TRBJ2-7	TGTGCCAGCAGCCCCTCTGGGAGGGAGGGGGCCTACGAGCAGTACTTC	CASSPSGREGAYEQYF
-	TRBV2	TRBJ1-6	TGTGCCAGCAGTGAATCGGATAATTCACCCCTCCACTTT	CASSESDNSPLHF
-	TRBV7-8	TRBJ2-1	TGTGCCAGCAGCTACTCACGACGACAGTCCCCCTACAATGAGCAGTTCTTC	CASSYSRRQSPYNEQFF
TRBD2	TRBV19	TRBJ2-1	TGTGCCAGTAGTATGGGGGGACTAGCGGGCTCTGAGCAGTTCTTC	CASSMGGLAGSEQFF